This T cell receptor beta chain was obtained from a study of blood T cell repertoires in COVID-19. As for the study in general: T cells, B-cell-depleted T cells, or PBMCs provided the cDNA or gDNA that served as material.

This CDR3 spans 15 amino acids. From germline, CDR1 is LNHDA and CDR2 SQIVND (reference sequence). With 3 bases removed from V and 7 bases from J, the gap between germline ends came to 15 bases. In the authors' methods: Amplification of reference gene primers provided the estimated nucleated cell counts. Profiling relied on immunoSEQ multiplex PCR, and the TCRdb table lists in-frame clones only, not all of them. V and J calls and clone size are those listed in that table; D and trimming were worked out from the DNA. The repertoire consists of about 190,000 clones, with 80% occurring once and the leading ten covering 6% to 8.5%.

The source is a man aged 55 to 70 with acute or convalescent COVID-19. The sequencing input was peripheral blood. The chain carries TRBV19 and TRBJ2-2; the D gene is possibly TRBD1 (6 bases). The CDR3 region is CASSIVNRVGGELFF. As DNA, the CDR3 is TGTGCCAGTAGTATTGTAAACAGGGTCGGCGGGGAGCTGTTTTTT. The full variable domain, completed using reference TRBV19 and TRBJ2-2, is DGGITQSPKYLFRKEGQNVTLSCEQNLNHDAMYWYRQDPGQGLRLIYYSQIVNDFQKGDIAEGYSVSREKKESFPLTVTSAQKNPTAFYLCASSIVNRVGGELFFGEGSRLTVL.